This section outlines one T cell receptor (beta chain) sequence together with its context. No antigen is known for it. Within the sample, other DNA sequences also encode this same CDR3. The source of the sample is a study of cytomegalovirus exposure and HLA in healthy donors. The study, taken as a whole, reports: A later look showed TCR association rates differing by HLA locus, highest for DRB1 and lowest for HLA-C. Data from an earlier analysis indicated that most TCR beta V segments were productive either about 90% or about 30% of the time.

Primers: 60 Vbeta forward and 13 Jbeta reverse. Clones were sequenced by immunoSEQ multiplex PCR, and TCRdb holds only the in-frame ones, with some missing. The sample has under 200,000 clones, 79% seen once. This clonotype was sampled from a woman aged 25-40 years in good health and CMV-seropositive. Sequencing was carried out using PBMCs.

The chain's CDR3 is CASSGLAGGDEQFF. The CDR3 nucleotides read TGTGCCAGCAGTGGGCTAGCGGGAGGGGATGAGCAGTTCTTC. V and J are TRBV2 and TRBJ2-1; 12 bases are shared with TRBD2. V gave up 4 bases and J gave up 8 bases; unmatched junction bases: 3. This CDR3 has 14 amino acids. Germline CDR1 and CDR2: SNHLY and FYNNEI.